Sequencing of this T cell receptor beta chain was carried out in a study of blood T cell repertoires in COVID-19. Across the study: The samples span acute and convalescent COVID-19 from the United States, Italy and Spain. Sources were T cells, B-cell-depleted T cells, or PBMCs; the material itself was cDNA or gDNA.

Methods used by the authors: Amplification of reference gene primers was used by the study to estimate nucleated cell counts. TCRdb's table, derived via immunoSEQ multiplex PCR, lists solely in-frame clones and lacks some. The V and J calls and clone size come from that table; D and trimming were worked out from the DNA. The table lists around 450,000 clones, approximately 90% of them singletons. Germline loops: CDR1 LNHDA, CDR2 SQIVND (reference sequence). V dropped 7 bases and J dropped 7; count of bases not matched to a gene: 9. The CDR3 is made up of 14 amino acids. The chain employs TRBV19 and TRBJ2-3; 9 bases align to TRBD1. Material: peripheral blood. This sequence was found in a woman aged 25 to 39 with acute or convalescent COVID-19. CDR3 coding DNA: TGTGCCAGTATGGGGGGGACAGGGCCATATACGCAGTATTTT. Its protein is CASMGGTGPYTQYF.